One sample yielded the 8 T cell receptor beta chains listed below, sequenced in a study of cytomegalovirus exposure and HLA in healthy donors. Profiled with immunoSEQ multiplex PCR; TCRdb holds only in-frame clones, not every one. Counted here are 150,000 to 200,000 clones, 80% to 90% occurring once; the ten biggest clones make up approximately 2%. Sequencing was done on a sample of PBMCs. These receptors were obtained from a woman in her late teens or twenties in good health and CMV-seronegative.

This clone occurred once. The chain couples TRBV7-3 to TRBJ1-2; 7 bases line up with TRBD1. This CDR3 is 15 amino acids long. From germline, CDR1 is SGHTA and CDR2 FQGTGA. V trimming: 3 bases; J trimming: 2 bases; junction bases outside the gene matches: 6. In DNA, the CDR3 is TGTGCCAGCAGCTTGACGGGGACAGAGAACTATGGCTACACCTTC. Translating gives CASSLTGTENYGYTF.

J is TRBJ2-7 and V is TRBV7-8; 9 nucleotides agree with TRBD1. The CDR3 runs 15 residues. The V gene's germline CDR1 is SGHVS and CDR2 FQNEAQ. The V and J ends lost 5 bases and 4 bases, in that order; junction bases with no gene match: 9. DNA of the CDR3: TGTGCCAGCAGCCCCCACGGGACAGGGTGGTACGAGCAGTACTTC. This sequence encodes CASSPHGTGWYEQYF.

In this sample, this clone turned up once. This CDR3 reads CASGLSSGTYEQYF. CDR3 sequence (DNA): TGTGCTAGTGGTTTGTCATCGGGAACCTACGAGCAGTACTTC. The chain employs TRBV12-5 and TRBJ2-7; a weak D match, TRBD2 (5 bases). Germline-derived CDR1 and CDR2 are LGHNT and FRNRAP. There are 14 residues in the CDR3. Trimming pared 2 bases from V and 2 bases from J, leaving 10 bases between.

The chain has TRBV10-3 and TRBJ1-4; 9 bases are shared with TRBD1. Trimming cost V 0 bases and J 7 bases; bases outside gene matches: 9. Germline loops: CDR1 ENHRY, CDR2 SYGVKD. The CDR3 has 17 amino acids. The CDR3 coding sequence is TGTGCCATCAGTGAGTCGAAGCCGGGACAGGGACCTGAAAAACTGTTTTTT. Translation gives CAISESKPGQGPEKLFF.

V usage is TRBV7-9 and J usage is TRBJ2-3; TRBD2 agrees at 11 bases. V lost 5 bases to trimming and J lost 2 bases; unmatched junction nucleotides: 12. The CDR3 runs to 18 residues. The germline V gene encodes CDR1 SEHNR and CDR2 FQNEAQ (reference sequence). CDR3 protein: CASSPSLAGGGLTDTQYF. Written as DNA, the CDR3 is TGTGCCAGCAGCCCTTCCTTAGCGGGAGGGGGACTCACAGATACGCAGTATTTT.

The chain is built from TRBV9 and TRBJ2-5; D is unclear. The CDR3 runs to 16 residues. Deletions cut 4 bases from V and 5 bases from J, with 21 bases between. CDR1 is SGDLS and CDR2 is YYNGEE in the germline V gene. Written as DNA, the CDR3 is TGTGCCAGCAGCTTATCCCGGCTCCCTGAGGTGGAGACCCAGTACTTC. It encodes CASSLSRLPEVETQYF.

CDR3 bases: TGTGCCAGTACCCCGGGGACAGGGGGTTCCTACGAGCAGTACTTC. Translating it yields CASTPGTGGSYEQYF. This chain uses TRBV19 with TRBJ2-7; TRBD1 agrees at 11 bases. Germline V gene sequence: CDR1 LNHDA, CDR2 SQIVND (reference sequence). With 7 bases clipped from V and 1 base from J, the junction kept 6 bases outside the gene matches. The CDR3 has 15 residues.

The chain has TRBV6-5 and TRBJ2-1, with 10 bases aligning to TRBD2. The J segment lost 7 bases and the V segment lost 3 bases, leaving 6 bases of the junction unmatched. The V gene's germline CDR1 is MNHEY and CDR2 SVGAGI. This CDR3 spans 15 amino acids. This CDR3 reads CASSYLSGGANEQFF. In nucleotides, the CDR3 is TGTGCCAGCAGTTATCTAAGCGGGGGGGCAAATGAGCAGTTCTTC.